This entry describes one T cell receptor beta chain. From RNA transcripts, TCR beta CDR3 regions were amplified. First-round RT-PCR targeting the TCR CDR3 was performed with the HTBI primer set. TCRdb itself ran the multiplex PCR reads through MiXCR, one entry per CDR3 protein. Among over 550,000 distinct CDR3 sequences listed, 16% were seen once. This record comes from a study of T cells in Graves' hyperthyroidism and ophthalmopathy. V lost 1 base, J lost 4 bases, and 0 bases stayed unmatched. This CDR3 has 15 residues. Clinical symptoms, serum thyroxine, TRAb, thyroid ultrasound and orbital computed tomography informed diagnoses.

The sample taken for sequencing was blood. The source is a woman between 18 and 30 years old with Graves' hyperthyroidism. The chain has TRBV12-3 or TRBV12-4 and TRBJ1-6; the match to TRBD1 covers 8 bases. The CDR3 DNA reads as TGTGCCAGCAGTTTAGGGACAGGGTATAATTCACCCCTCCACTTT. Amino acids: CASSLGTGYNSPLHF.